The rows below give T cell receptor beta chains drawn from one sample of a study of cytomegalovirus exposure and HLA in healthy donors. Produced via immunoSEQ multiplex PCR; TCRdb's table is partial and in-frame only. This table has about 140,000 clones, more than 70% appearing once. The sequencing input was PBMCs. These receptors all stem from a male donor in good health and CMV-seronegative. CDR3s include the opening cysteine and the closing phenylalanine or tryptophan. D genes are given only for firm matches. Expanded clones are given a class, and other clones once, few, many or no size at all.

TRBD1	TRBV27	.	TRBJ1-3	TGTGCCAGCAGATTGACAGGGGGCTCAGGGGGAAACACCATATATTTT	CASRLTGGSGGNTIYF
TRBD1	TRBV5-4	.	TRBJ1-3	TGTGCCAGCAGCTTGGAGGGACAGGGTGGTGGAAACACCATATATTTT	CASSLEGQGGGNTIYF
.	TRBV19	once	TRBJ1-6	TGTGCCAGTTCTCCTAAGACTTATAATTCACCCCTCCACTTT	CASSPKTYNSPLHF
TRBD1	TRBV11-3	.	TRBJ1-1	TGTGCCAGCAGCTCGTCGCCGGGACAGGGGACCGAAGCTTTCTTT	CASSSSPGQGTEAFF
TRBD1	TRBV27	.	TRBJ2-3	TGTGCCAGCAGGTTGGGGACAGACACAGATACGCAGTATTTT	CASRLGTDTDTQYF
TRBD2	TRBV4-2	.	TRBJ2-5	TGTGCCAGCAGCCAAGCGGTTAGCGGGGAGGTTGAGACCCAGTACTTC	CASSQAVSGEVETQYF
TRBD1	TRBV5-1	.	TRBJ1-4	TGCGCCAGCAGCTTAGCAGGGGGCGCGAATGAAAAACTGTTTTTT	CASSLAGGANEKLFF
TRBD1	TRBV5-1	.	TRBJ2-3	TGCGCCAGCAGCCCGGGACAGTTGGGGCACGGAGATACGCAGTATTTT	CASSPGQLGHGDTQYF
.	TRBV11-2	.	TRBJ2-3	TGTGCCAGCAGCTTAGGTGCAGGGGGGACTAGCACAGATACGCAGTATTTT	CASSLGAGGTSTDTQYF
.	TRBV7-2	.	TRBJ1-5	TGTGCCAGCAGCTTAGCCAGAAATCAGCCCCAGCATTTT	CASSLARNQPQHF
.	TRBV19	.	TRBJ2-5	TGTGCCAGTAGTATGCGGGGCGAGACCCAGTACTTC	CASSMRGETQYF
TRBD1	TRBV7-9	.	TRBJ2-2	TGTGCCAGCACTACGGACAGGGGAAACACCGGGGAGCTGTTTTTT	CASTTDRGNTGELFF
.	TRBV19	.	TRBJ1-4	TGTGCCAGTTCGACAGCAACTAATGAAAAACTGTTTTTT	CASSTATNEKLFF
.	TRBV5-1	few	TRBJ2-7	TGCGCCAGCAGCTTGGGGGGGGGCTACTACGAGCAGTACTTC	CASSLGGGYYEQYF
TRBD1	TRBV7-2	few	TRBJ1-2	TGTGCCAGCAGCTTAGCACAGGGGGCCGGCTACACCTTC	CASSLAQGAGYTF
.	TRBV7-2	.	TRBJ2-7	TGTGCCAGCAGCCCCCAGGGCCACGAGCAGTACTTC	CASSPQGHEQYF
TRBD2	TRBV11-2	.	TRBJ2-2	TGTGCCAGCAGCGCCCGACTAGCGGGGAACACCGGGGAGCTGTTTTTT	CASSARLAGNTGELFF
.	TRBV2	few	TRBJ1-4	TGTGCCAGCGGGCAGATTAATGAAAAACTGTTTTTT	CASGQINEKLFF
TRBD1	TRBV29-1	.	TRBJ1-1	TGCAGCGTTGAGAGGGGGCGAGAAGCTTTCTTT	CSVERGREAFF
.	TRBV30	once	TRBJ1-6	TGTGCCTGGAGTGTATCAGGGTTGGGTTCACCCCTCCACTTT	CAWSVSGLGSPLHF
TRBD2	TRBV29-1	.	TRBJ2-1	TGCAGCGTTAAGCCGGGACTAGCGGGGTTCGAAATCTACAATGAGCAGTTCTTC	CSVKPGLAGFEIYNEQFF
TRBD2	TRBV5-1	.	TRBJ2-1	TGCGCCAGCAGCAGTCCTAGCGGGGGGAACAATGAGCAGTTCTTC	CASSSPSGGNNEQFF
.	TRBV4-3	.	TRBJ1-4	TGCGCCAGCAGCGGGGGGACTAATGAAAAACTGTTTTTT	CASSGGTNEKLFF
.	TRBV21-1	.	TRBJ2-7	TGTGCCAGCAGCCGACTCAGAAGCTCCTACGAGCAGTACTTC	CASSRLRSSYEQYF
TRBD1	TRBV5-1	.	TRBJ2-2	TGCGCCAGCAGCTTGAGGCAGGGGGCGACCGGGGAGCTGTTTTTT	CASSLRQGATGELFF
.	TRBV30	.	TRBJ1-5	TGTGCCTGGAACCGGAGGGGTGGGAGTAATCAGCCCCAGCATTTT	CAWNRRGGSNQPQHF
TRBD2	TRBV5-1	.	TRBJ2-1	TGCGCCAGCAGCTTGGGGGGCGAGCGGGGGAGAGACAATGAGCAGTTCTTC	CASSLGGERGRDNEQFF
.	TRBV5-4	few	TRBJ1-4	TGTGCCAGCAGCTTGGACAGGGAGGAAAAACTGTTTTTT	CASSLDREEKLFF
.	TRBV27	.	TRBJ2-7	TGTGCCAGCAGGTTCCTGAGAGAGTCGGGAGAGCAGTACTTC	CASRFLRESGEQYF
.	TRBV10-1	.	TRBJ1-1	TGCGCCAGCAGAGGGTCTTGGGAGGGCACTGAAGCTTTCTTT	CASRGSWEGTEAFF
TRBD2	TRBV5-1	.	TRBJ2-5	TGCGCCAGCAGCTTGGGACTAGCTGGGGTCCAAGAGACCCAGTACTTC	CASSLGLAGVQETQYF
.	TRBV7-9	.	TRBJ1-4	TGTGCCAGCGGTACTAGGGGGACTAATGAAAAACTGTTTTTT	CASGTRGTNEKLFF
.	TRBV7-9	.	TRBJ1-2	TGTGCCAGCAGCTTAAGTAGTTATGGCTACACCTTC	CASSLSSYGYTF
.	TRBV28	few	TRBJ2-6	TGTGCCAGCAGCCTCCCGTCCTCTGGGGCCAACGTCCTGACTTTC	CASSLPSSGANVLTF
TRBD1	TRBV5-1	few	TRBJ1-1	TGCGCCAGCAGCTTTCCAGGGGGCGCCGGGAACACTGAAGCTTTCTTT	CASSFPGGAGNTEAFF
.	TRBV6-5	.	TRBJ1-2	TGTGCCAGCAGTCCGGGGGTGACAGCGGATGGCTACACCTTC	CASSPGVTADGYTF
.	TRBV15	.	TRBJ2-5	TGTGCCACCAGCGGTGAAGGAGGGGAGACCCAGTACTTC	CATSGEGGETQYF
.	TRBV11-2	.	TRBJ2-5	TGTGCCAGCAGCCGGCAGGGCGGAGAGACCCAGTACTTC	CASSRQGGETQYF
.	TRBV27	.	TRBJ1-5	TGTGCCAGCAGTCCGTGGGGAGGGGACAATCAGCCCCAGCATTTT	CASSPWGGDNQPQHF
TRBD1	TRBV27	once	TRBJ1-3	TGTGCCAGCAGTTTTCAGGGGGCAGATGGAAACACCATATATTTT	CASSFQGADGNTIYF